This T cell receptor beta chain is drawn from a study of T cell responses to AZD1222 COVID-19 vaccine. Study-wide points: Breadth and depth of Spike-specific TCRs rose after two AZD1222 doses. Possibly, clonal diversity was underestimated; donors were largely white British and included more females. CD4 TCRs linked to vaccination spanned spike, dominating at 160-218 and 743-854. At study baseline, merely roughly 6 AZD1222 recipients were seropositive.

Only in-frame clones appear in the TCRdb table, and some are missing; sequencing was by immunoSEQ multiplex PCR. The repertoire holds tens of thousands of clones, with roughly 90% as singletons. Regarding this clone: Its specificity is unknown.

The sample here was peripheral blood, taken 28 days after the second AZD1222 dose. The sequence came from an adult who received the AZD1222 COVID-19 vaccine.

The CDR3 DNA reads TGTGCCATCAGACAGGGGGGCTCCTACGAGCAGTACTTC. Protein: CAIRQGGSYEQYF. The chain recombines TRBV6-5 with TRBJ2-7; TRBD1 matches at 9 bases. The V segment lost 10 bases and the J segment 0 bases; nucleotides outside the gene matches: 4. This CDR3 has 13 residues. CDR1 MNHEY and CDR2 SVGAGI come from the germline V gene.